This entry lists 30 T cell receptor beta chains sequenced from one sample in a study. TCRdb called the 5' RACE reads again in MiXCR, with one record for every CDR3 protein. The table includes about 54,000 distinct CDR3 sequences, roughly a sixth detected once. Sequences were obtained from naive CD4+ T cells sorted from blood. Subset in this sample: naive CD4+ T cells, CD4+CD45RA+CD25-. The source is a female donor with breast cancer.

This clonotype was seen ten or more times. The rearrangement links TRBV12-3 or TRBV12-4 to TRBJ2-3; D call uncertain. The CDR3 totals 11 residues. Trimming shortened V by 5 bases and J by 9 bases, and 9 bases separated the two germline ends. This CDR3 is CASSPAWTQYF. CDR3 nucleotide sequence: TGTGCCAGCAGTCCCGCTTGGACGCAGTATTTT.

This clonotype occurred a few times. This chain links TRBV10-3 with TRBJ2-3; 14 nucleotides agree with TRBD2. V lost 6 bases, J lost 5 bases, and 4 bases stayed unmatched. Germline CDR1 reads ENHRY; CDR2 reads SYGVKD. This CDR3 comprises 15 residues. This CDR3 reads CAIRGTSGSGDTQYF. Written as DNA, the CDR3 is TGTGCCATCAGAGGGACTAGCGGGAGTGGAGATACGCAGTATTTT.

The chain combines TRBV7-9 with TRBJ1-2; no clear D gene. Trimming shortened V by 1 base and J by 8 bases, and 20 bases separated the two germline ends. Germline V gene sequence: CDR1 SEHNR, CDR2 FQNEAQ (reference sequence). The CDR3 is 16 amino acids. CDR3 nucleotides: TGTGCCAGCAGCTTAGGAGGAGATATGGTACTTGGAGGCTACACCTTC. Its translation is CASSLGGDMVLGGYTF.

This clonotype was recorded a few times. The chain links TRBV5-1 to TRBJ2-7, with TRBD2 identical over 10 bases. The CDR3 has 16 amino acids. The V gene's germline CDR1 is SGHRS and CDR2 YFSETQ. The trim removed 2 bases at V and 4 bases at J, leaving 9 bases unmatched. The chain's CDR3 is CASSLITGTSAYEQYF. The CDR3 region has the DNA TGCGCCAGCAGCTTAATCACCGGGACTAGCGCTTACGAGCAGTACTTC.

The count of this clonotype is one. A much larger clonotype is one base distant, so this may be a read error. The gene calls are TRBV4-2 and TRBJ1-2; perhaps TRBD1 as D (6 bases). CDR1 is LGHNA, CDR2 YNFKEQ, per germline. The CDR3 sequence is 14 residues long. CDR3 in DNA: TGTGCCAGCAGCCAAGAGGCAGGGGTGGATGGCCACACCTTC. Its protein is CASSQEAGVDGHTF.

Comment on this clonotype: It may be a read error: a sequence one base away is much more abundant. In this CDR3 the conserved last residue, phenylalanine or tryptophan, is missing, so a read error is likely. The chain recombines TRBV12-3 or TRBV12-4 with TRBJ1-1; D is possibly TRBD1 (6 bases). V was shortened by 6 bases and J by 4 bases, with 27 bases between the two germline ends. The CDR3 runs to 18 residues. The CDR3 region is CASSPPPGRSMGATEAFL. DNA of the CDR3: TGTGCCAGCAGCCCCCCTCCGGGCAGATCGATGGGGGCCACTGAAGCTTTCCTT.

Here the CDR3 reads CASSPTGLAGASEQFF. CDR3 bases: TGCGCCAGCAGCCCAACCGGACTAGCGGGAGCAAGTGAGCAGTTCTTC. The V and J genes are TRBV5-1 and TRBJ2-1; 13 bases agree with TRBD2. Trimming cost V 4 bases and J 9 bases; bases outside gene matches: 10. Germline loops: CDR1 SGHRS, CDR2 YFSETQ. The CDR3 length is 16 residues.

For this clonotype: This sequence may be a read error, since a much larger clone differs from it by one base. The J gene is TRBJ1-2, the V gene TRBV6-1; D gene ambiguous. Trimming pared 6 bases from V and 2 bases from J, leaving 22 bases between. Germline CDR1 MNHNS, CDR2 SASEGT. The CDR3 covers 17 residues. This chain's CDR3 is CASSPGCRWGINYGYTF. CDR3 nucleotides: TGTGCCAGCAGCCCGGGGTGCAGATGGGGTATAAACTATGGCTACACCTTC.

This clonotype showed up many times. This rearrangement joins TRBV6-5 to TRBJ1-1, with D maybe TRBD1 (5 bases). Germline-derived CDR1 and CDR2 are MNHEY and SVGAGI. The CDR3 sequence is 14 residues long. V lost 0 bases to trimming and J lost 10 bases, with 15 bases between them. The CDR3 nucleotides are TGTGCCAGCAGTTACTCGATTGCGGGGCTCGGAGCTTTCTTT. This sequence encodes CASSYSIAGLGAFF.

This clonotype has only a few counts. V is TRBV6-1 and J is TRBJ1-5; the D gene is possibly TRBD1 (6 bases). Trimming stripped 4 bases from V and 6 bases from J, with 13 bases between. The CDR3 consists of 14 residues. The germline gives CDR1 MNHNS, CDR2 SASEGT. CDR3 DNA sequence: TGTGCCAGCAGTGGATCAGGGGCGCCTCAGCCCCAGCATTTT. Its protein is CASSGSGAPQPQHF.

This clonotype was detected a few times. This chain joins TRBV5-1 and TRBJ1-6; TRBD1 agrees at 7 bases. Germline values: CDR1 SGHRS, CDR2 YFSETQ. Trimming cost V 4 bases and J 9 bases; bases outside gene matches: 13. The CDR3 runs 16 residues. The CDR3 DNA follows: TGCGCCAGCAGCCTGGGTCAGGGGGGAGCTGGTTCACCCCTCCACTTT. Its protein product is CASSLGQGGAGSPLHF.

This clonotype has just a few counts. This chain uses TRBV6-5 with TRBJ2-2, with D uncertain. V lost 0 bases and J lost 4, with 6 bases in between. The CDR3 extends over 14 amino acids. Germline CDR1 is MNHEY and CDR2 is SVGAGI. CDR3 sequence: CASSYSNPTGELFF. The CDR3 DNA reads TGTGCCAGCAGTTACTCGAACCCCACCGGGGAGCTGTTTTTT.

V and J are TRBV7-2 and TRBJ1-2; 7 bases fit TRBD1. V shed 3 bases and J 0 bases; nucleotides not matched to a gene: 4. Germline V gene lookup returns CDR1 SGHTA and CDR2 FQGNSA. The CDR3 has 15 residues. CDR3 protein: CASSFRDRTNYGYTF. The CDR3 DNA sequence: TGTGCCAGCAGCTTCAGGGACAGAACTAACTATGGCTACACCTTC.

This clonotype was counted many times. This rearrangement joins TRBV7-2 to TRBJ2-7; D is ambiguous. CDR1 SGHTA and CDR2 FQGNSA come from the germline V gene. This CDR3 is 13 amino acids long. V lost 4 bases to trimming and J lost 3 bases, with 10 bases between them. CDR3 nucleotide sequence: TGTGCCAGCAGCTCCCGCCGTAGCTACGAGCAGTACTTC. Its protein product is CASSSRRSYEQYF.

At least ten counts were recorded for this clonotype. This chain connects TRBV7-6 to TRBJ2-3; possibly TRBD1 for D (5 bases). The germline V gene encodes CDR1 SGHVS and CDR2 FNYEAQ. The CDR3 is made up of 15 amino acids. Between the trimmed V and J ends, which lost 0 bases and 5 bases, there was a span of 12 bases. CDR3 coding DNA: TGTGCCAGCAGCTTAGCGGGCCTCCAGGGAGATACGCAGTATTTT. As protein: CASSLAGLQGDTQYF.

Concerning this clonotype itself: Given a much more abundant clone one base away, this may be a read error. V gene TRBV7-2 combines with J gene TRBJ2-3, with TRBD1 matching over 7 bases. This CDR3 spans 14 amino acids. The J segment lost 5 bases and the V segment lost 5 bases, leaving 7 bases of the junction unmatched. Germline V gene sequence: CDR1 SGHTA, CDR2 FQGNSA. CDR3 bases: TGTACCAGCAGCATCCGACAGGGACAAGATACGCAGTATTTT. It encodes CTSSIRQGQDTQYF.

Of note for this clonotype: A much larger clone is a single base away; this may be a read error. This CDR3 is missing its conserved last phenylalanine or tryptophan, likely due to a read error. The V call is TRBV12-3 or TRBV12-4, the J call TRBJ2-1; TRBD2 aligns across 9 bases. CDR3 length equals 12 residues. J lost 8 bases, V lost 5 bases, and 1 base had no gene match. CDR3 in amino acids: CASSRLADEQFS. The CDR3 DNA follows: TGTGCCAGCAGTCGACTAGCGGATGAGCAGTTCTCC.

A note on this clonotype: A much larger clone differs by one base, so this may be a read error. The chain uses TRBV12-3 or TRBV12-4 and TRBJ1-2; D remains ambiguous. Trimming stripped 1 base from V and 8 bases from J, with 17 bases between. The CDR3 covers 15 residues. CDR3: CASSLVGVQSRGYTF. The CDR3 DNA reads as TGTGCCAGCAGTTTAGTGGGAGTCCAATCCCGCGGCTACACCTTC.

This clonotype has ten or more counts. The chain is built from TRBV6-2 or TRBV6-3 and TRBJ1-5; perhaps TRBD1 as D (6 bases). Germline V gene data show CDR1 as MNHEY and CDR2 as SVGEGT. This CDR3 spans 16 amino acids. Between the trimmed V and J ends, which lost 4 bases and 6 bases, there was a span of 19 bases. CDR3 DNA sequence: TGTGCCAGCAGTTCCTCGTCGTTACAGGGCCCTCAGCCCCAGCATTTT. Its protein product is CASSSSSLQGPQPQHF.

As to this clonotype: Sequence at one end of the junction differs from germline and may be a read error. V and J are TRBV7-9 and TRBJ1-1, with 12 bases lining up with TRBD1. Germline V gives CDR1 SEHNR, CDR2 FQNEAQ (reference sequence). This CDR3 is 17 amino acids long. The CDR3 spells CASSPLPGQGAGTGAFF. In DNA form, the CDR3 reads TGTGCCAGCAGCCCCCTCCCGGGACAGGGGGCGGGAACTGGAGCTTTCTTT.

In this sample, this clonotype turned up a few times. The V gene is TRBV5-5, the J gene TRBJ2-5; 10 positions match TRBD1. This CDR3 has 17 amino acids. Germline V lookup: CDR1 SGHKS, CDR2 YYEKEE (reference sequence). Trimming removed 2 bases from V and 2 bases from J; junction bases left unmatched: 9. In nucleotides, the CDR3 is TGTGCCAGCAGCTTTGGGGACAGGGGTGGGCGGCAAGAGACCCAGTACTTC. This gives the protein CASSFGDRGGRQETQYF.

This clonotype was detected many times. CDR3 bases: TGCAGTGCTAGCACAGGGTTATCGTGGGAGCAGTTCTTC. It translates to CSASTGLSWEQFF. J is TRBJ2-1 and V is TRBV20-1; tentative D call: TRBD1 (6 bases). Trimming stripped 3 bases from V and 10 bases from J, with 16 bases between. Per the germline V gene, CDR1 is DFQATT and CDR2 is SNEGSKA (reference sequence). This CDR3 is 13 amino acids long.

CDR3 sequence reads: CASGTGANYGYTF. The CDR3 DNA sequence: TGTGCCAGCGGGACAGGGGCGAACTATGGCTACACCTTC. V gene TRBV5-5 combines with J gene TRBJ1-2; the match to TRBD1 covers 10 bases. The J segment lost 2 bases and the V segment lost 7 bases, leaving 2 bases of the junction unmatched. Germline assignment: CDR1 SGHKS and CDR2 YYEKEE (reference sequence). The CDR3 totals 13 residues.

At least ten counts were recorded for this clonotype. CDR3 amino acids: CASSTGTGNYGYTF. Written as DNA, the CDR3 is TGTGCCAGCAGTACCGGGACAGGGAACTATGGCTACACCTTC. The gene calls are TRBV28 and TRBJ1-2; 9 nucleotides match TRBD1. Germline V gene lookup returns CDR1 MDHEN and CDR2 SYDVKM. With 5 bases clipped from V and 2 bases from J, the junction kept 3 bases outside the gene matches. The length of the CDR3 is 14 residues.

The sample holds many counts of this clonotype. The chain uses TRBV7-3 and TRBJ2-7; 9 nucleotides line up with TRBD1. Germline V gene data show CDR1 as SGHTA and CDR2 as FQGTGA. Trimming cost V 5 bases and J 0 bases; bases outside gene matches: 5. The CDR3 has 15 residues. The CDR3 is CASSPGTGISYEQYF. The CDR3 DNA is TGTGCCAGCAGCCCCGGGACAGGGATCTCCTACGAGCAGTACTTC.

This sequence joins TRBV2 and TRBJ2-1; 7 positions match TRBD2. The germline gives CDR1 SNHLY, CDR2 FYNNEI. The ends lost 6 bases at V and 8 bases at J; junction bases unmatched: 16. The CDR3 is 16 residues long. The CDR3 reads CASREKGLDIFDEQFF. The CDR3 region has the DNA TGTGCCAGCAGGGAAAAAGGACTAGATATATTCGATGAGCAGTTCTTC.

This clonotype was found many times. Here the CDR3 DNA reads TGTGCCAGCAGTTACGGTAGTACTAACTATGGCTACACCTTC. It specifies CASSYGSTNYGYTF. The J gene is TRBJ1-2, the V gene TRBV6-5; D uncertain. CDR1 is MNHEY, CDR2 SVGAGI, per germline. This CDR3 has 14 residues. Trimming left V 2 bases short and J 0 bases short, with 7 bases between.

The chain has TRBV5-1 and TRBJ2-1, with 7 bases fitting TRBD1. The V and J ends lost 0 bases and 4 bases, in that order; junction bases with no gene match: 4. The CDR3 loop spans 15 amino acids. Looked up from germline, CDR1 is SGHRS and CDR2 is YFSETQ. The CDR3 spells CASSLEGQLYNEQFF. CDR3 coding DNA: TGCGCCAGCAGCTTGGAGGGACAGCTATACAATGAGCAGTTCTTC.

This clonotype appeared a few times. The rearrangement joins TRBV20-1 to TRBJ2-7; 13 nucleotides line up with TRBD2. Germline lookup yields CDR1 DFQATT and CDR2 SNEGSKA (reference sequence). The CDR3 covers 15 residues. V shed 6 bases and J 2 bases; nucleotides not matched to a gene: 7. The CDR3 loop reads CSARGLAGYTYEQYF. The CDR3 nucleotides read TGCAGTGCCCGGGGACTAGCGGGATATACCTACGAGCAGTACTTC.

The chain couples TRBV7-6 to TRBJ2-6; D may match TRBD1 or TRBD2 (5 bases each). The V end lost 1 base, the J end lost 1 base, and 17 bases lay between the germline ends. CDR3 size: 19 residues. Germline CDR1 SGHVS, CDR2 FNYEAQ. The DNA for the CDR3 is TGTGCCAGCAGCTTAGACCCCCCGGGACGGACGTCTGGGGCCAACGTCCTGACTTTC. This encodes CASSLDPPGRTSGANVLTF. Full variable domain (rest looked up from reference TRBV7-6 and TRBJ2-6): GAGVSQSPRYKVTKRGQDVALRCDPISGHVSLYWYRQALGQGPEFLTYFNYEAQQDKSGLPNDRFSAERPEGSISTLTIQRTEQRDSAMYRCASSLDPPGRTSGANVLTFGAGSRLTVL.